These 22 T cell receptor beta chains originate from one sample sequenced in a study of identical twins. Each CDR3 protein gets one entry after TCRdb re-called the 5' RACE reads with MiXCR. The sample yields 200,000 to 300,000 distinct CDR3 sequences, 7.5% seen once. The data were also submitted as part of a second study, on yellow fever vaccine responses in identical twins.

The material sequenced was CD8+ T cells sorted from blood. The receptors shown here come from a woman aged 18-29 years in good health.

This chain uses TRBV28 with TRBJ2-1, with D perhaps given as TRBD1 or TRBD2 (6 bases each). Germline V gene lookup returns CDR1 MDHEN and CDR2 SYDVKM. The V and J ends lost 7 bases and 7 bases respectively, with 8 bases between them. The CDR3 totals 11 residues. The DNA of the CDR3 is TGTGCCAGCAAGGGGGGAAATGAGCAGTTCTTC. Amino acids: CASKGGNEQFF.

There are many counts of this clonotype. The CDR3 sequence is CASTPGEGTQTFF. The CDR3 nucleotides are TGTGCCAGCACCCCCGGTGAGGGGACACAAACTTTCTTT. This rearrangement joins TRBV12-3 or TRBV12-4 to TRBJ1-1; D is possibly TRBD1 (6 bases). V dropped 7 bases and J dropped 12 bases, with 21 bases sitting between them. The CDR3 has 13 residues.

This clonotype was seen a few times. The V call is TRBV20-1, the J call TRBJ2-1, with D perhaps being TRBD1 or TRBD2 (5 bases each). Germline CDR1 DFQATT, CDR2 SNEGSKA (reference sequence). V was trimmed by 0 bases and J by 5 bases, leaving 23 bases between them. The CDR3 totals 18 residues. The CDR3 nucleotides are TGCAGTGCTAGAGACTACAATGCTTCCAGGGAGCTTAACAATGAGCAGTTCTTC. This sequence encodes CSARDYNASRELNNEQFF.

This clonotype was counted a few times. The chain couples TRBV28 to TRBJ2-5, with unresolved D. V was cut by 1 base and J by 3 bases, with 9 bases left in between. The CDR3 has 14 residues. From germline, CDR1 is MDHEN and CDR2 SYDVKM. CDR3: CASSLLDGEETQYF. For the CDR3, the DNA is TGTGCCAGCAGTTTATTGGACGGCGAAGAGACCCAGTACTTC.

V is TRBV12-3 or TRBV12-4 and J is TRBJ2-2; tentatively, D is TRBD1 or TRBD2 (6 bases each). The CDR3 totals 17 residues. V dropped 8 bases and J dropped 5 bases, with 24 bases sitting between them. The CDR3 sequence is CASRDPSRGVGTGELFF. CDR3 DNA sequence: TGTGCCAGCCGCGACCCGTCAAGGGGGGTGGGGACCGGGGAGCTGTTTTTT.

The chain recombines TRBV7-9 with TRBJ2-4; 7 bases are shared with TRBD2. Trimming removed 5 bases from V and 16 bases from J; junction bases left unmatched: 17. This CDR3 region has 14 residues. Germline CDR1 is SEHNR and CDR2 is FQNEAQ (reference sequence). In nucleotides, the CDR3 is TGTGCCAGCAGCCAGACTAGCAGTAAAAACATTCGTTACTTC. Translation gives CASSQTSSKNIRYF.

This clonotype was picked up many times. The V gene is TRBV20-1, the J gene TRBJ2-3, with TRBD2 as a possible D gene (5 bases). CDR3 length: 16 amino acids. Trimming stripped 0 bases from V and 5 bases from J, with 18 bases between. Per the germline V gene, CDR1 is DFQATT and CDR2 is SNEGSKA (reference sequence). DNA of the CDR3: TGCAGTGCTAGAGATTTCGAGGGCCCCGAGGGAGATACGCAGTATTTT. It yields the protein CSARDFEGPEGDTQYF.

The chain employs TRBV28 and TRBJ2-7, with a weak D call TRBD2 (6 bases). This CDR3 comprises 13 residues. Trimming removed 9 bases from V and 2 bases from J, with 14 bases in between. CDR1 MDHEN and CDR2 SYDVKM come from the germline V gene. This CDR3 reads CASTIGGAYEQYF. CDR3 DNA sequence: TGTGCCAGTACGATCGGGGGAGCCTACGAGCAGTACTTC.

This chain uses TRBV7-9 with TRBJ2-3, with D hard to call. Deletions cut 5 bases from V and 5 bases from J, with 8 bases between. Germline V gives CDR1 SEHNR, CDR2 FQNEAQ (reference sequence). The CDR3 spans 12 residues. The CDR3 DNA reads TGTGCCAGCAGCCCTACAATAGATACGCAGTATTTT. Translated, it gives CASSPTIDTQYF.

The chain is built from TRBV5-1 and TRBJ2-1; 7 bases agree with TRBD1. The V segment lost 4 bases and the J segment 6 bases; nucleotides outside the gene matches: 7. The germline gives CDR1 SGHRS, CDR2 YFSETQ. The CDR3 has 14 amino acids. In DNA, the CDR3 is TGCGCCAGCAGCCCGGCCCGACAGGGCAATGAGCAGTTCTTC. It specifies CASSPARQGNEQFF. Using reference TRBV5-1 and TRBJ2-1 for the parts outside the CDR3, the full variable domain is KAGVTQTPRYLIKTRGQQVTLSCSPISGHRSVSWYQQTPGQGLQFLFEYFSETQRNKGNFPGRFSGRQFSNSRSEMNVSTLELGDSALYLCASSPARQGNEQFFGPGTRLTVL.

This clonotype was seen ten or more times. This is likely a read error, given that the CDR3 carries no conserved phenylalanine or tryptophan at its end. CDR3: CSARGAGEQFI. The CDR3 nucleotides read TGCAGTGCTAGGGGGGCAGGGGAGCAGTTCATC. This rearrangement joins TRBV20-1 to TRBJ2-1; possibly TRBD1 for D (6 bases). Germline V gene lookup returns CDR1 DFQATT and CDR2 SNEGSKA (reference sequence). V was pared by 3 bases and J by 10 bases, with 10 bases between. The CDR3 contains 11 residues.

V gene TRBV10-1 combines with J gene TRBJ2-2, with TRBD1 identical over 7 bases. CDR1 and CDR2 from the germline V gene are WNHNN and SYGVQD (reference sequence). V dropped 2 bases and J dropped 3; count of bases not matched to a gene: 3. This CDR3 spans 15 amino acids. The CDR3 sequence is CASSETQGYTGELFF. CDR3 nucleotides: TGCGCCAGCAGTGAGACACAGGGGTACACCGGGGAGCTGTTTTTT.

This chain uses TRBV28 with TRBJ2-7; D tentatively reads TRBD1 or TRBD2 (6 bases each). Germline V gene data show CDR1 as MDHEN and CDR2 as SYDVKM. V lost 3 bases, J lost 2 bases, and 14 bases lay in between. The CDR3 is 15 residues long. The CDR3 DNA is TGTGCCAGCAGTTTCGGGGGCTTAGCAACCTACGAGCAGTACGTC. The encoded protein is CASSFGGLATYEQYV.

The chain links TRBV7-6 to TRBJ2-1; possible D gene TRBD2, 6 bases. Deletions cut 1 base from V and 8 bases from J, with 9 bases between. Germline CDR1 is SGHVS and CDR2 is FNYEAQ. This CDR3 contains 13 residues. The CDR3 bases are TGTGCCAGCAGCTTAGTGCCGGGGGATGAGCAGTTCTTC. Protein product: CASSLVPGDEQFF.

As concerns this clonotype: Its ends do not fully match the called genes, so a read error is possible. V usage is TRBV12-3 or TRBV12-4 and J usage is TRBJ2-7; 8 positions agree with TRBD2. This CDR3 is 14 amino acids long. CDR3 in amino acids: CASGAGAESSEQYF. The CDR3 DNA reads TGTGCCAGCGGAGCGGGAGCTGAGTCCTCCGAGCAGTACTTC.

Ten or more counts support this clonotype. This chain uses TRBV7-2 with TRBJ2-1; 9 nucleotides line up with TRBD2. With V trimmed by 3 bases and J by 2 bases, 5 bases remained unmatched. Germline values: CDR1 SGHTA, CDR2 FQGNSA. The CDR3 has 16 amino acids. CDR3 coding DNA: TGTGCCAGCAGCTTCTTAGCGGGAGAGGCCTACAATGAGCAGTTCTTC. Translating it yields CASSFLAGEAYNEQFF.

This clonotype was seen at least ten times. The CDR3 DNA follows: TGTGCCACCAGCAGAGATCAGGGACTAGGAGGTCACAATGAGCAGTTCTTC. Its translation: CATSRDQGLGGHNEQFF. The V and J genes are TRBV15 and TRBJ2-1; TRBD2 agrees at 8 bases. Germline V gene data show CDR1 as LNHNV and CDR2 as YYDKDF (reference sequence). J lost 5 bases, V lost 0 bases, and 9 bases had no gene match. CDR3 size: 17 residues.

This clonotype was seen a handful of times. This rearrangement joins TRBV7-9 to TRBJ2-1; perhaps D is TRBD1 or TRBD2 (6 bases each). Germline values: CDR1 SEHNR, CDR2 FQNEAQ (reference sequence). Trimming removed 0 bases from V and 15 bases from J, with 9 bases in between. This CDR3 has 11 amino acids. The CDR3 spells CASSLAGGPFF. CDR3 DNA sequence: TGTGCCAGCAGCTTAGCCGGGGGCCCGTTCTTC.

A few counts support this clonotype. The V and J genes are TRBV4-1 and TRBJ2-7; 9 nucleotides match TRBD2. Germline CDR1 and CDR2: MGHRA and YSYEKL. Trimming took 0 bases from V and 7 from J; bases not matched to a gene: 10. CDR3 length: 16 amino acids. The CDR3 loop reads CASSQEGVAGAEEQYF. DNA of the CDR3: TGCGCCAGCAGCCAAGAAGGCGTAGCGGGAGCTGAGGAGCAGTACTTC.

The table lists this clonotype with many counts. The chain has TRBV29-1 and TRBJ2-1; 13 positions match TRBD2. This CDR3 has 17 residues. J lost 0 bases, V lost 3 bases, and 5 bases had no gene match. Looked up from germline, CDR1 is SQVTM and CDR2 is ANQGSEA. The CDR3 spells CSVDGTSGASSYNEQFF. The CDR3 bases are TGCAGCGTTGACGGGACTAGCGGGGCCAGCTCCTACAATGAGCAGTTCTTC.

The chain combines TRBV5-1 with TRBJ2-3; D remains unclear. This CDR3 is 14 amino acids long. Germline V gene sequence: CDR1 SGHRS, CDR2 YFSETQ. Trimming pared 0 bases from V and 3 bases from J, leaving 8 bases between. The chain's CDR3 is CASSLVVGTDTQYF. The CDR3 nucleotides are TGCGCCAGCAGCTTGGTGGTGGGAACAGATACGCAGTATTTT.

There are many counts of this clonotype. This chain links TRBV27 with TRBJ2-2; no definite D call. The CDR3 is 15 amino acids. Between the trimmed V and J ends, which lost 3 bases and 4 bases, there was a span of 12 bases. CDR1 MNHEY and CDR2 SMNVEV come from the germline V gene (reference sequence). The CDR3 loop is CASSFGLVSTGELFF. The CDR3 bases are TGTGCCAGCAGTTTTGGTCTAGTGAGCACCGGGGAGCTGTTTTTT.